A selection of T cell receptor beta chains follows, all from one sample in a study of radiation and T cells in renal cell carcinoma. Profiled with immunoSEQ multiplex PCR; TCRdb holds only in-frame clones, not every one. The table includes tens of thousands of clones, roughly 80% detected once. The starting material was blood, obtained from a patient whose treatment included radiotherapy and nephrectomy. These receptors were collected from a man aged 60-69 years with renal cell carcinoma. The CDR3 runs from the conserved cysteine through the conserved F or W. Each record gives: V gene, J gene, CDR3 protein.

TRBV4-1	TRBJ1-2	CASSQDWRTRGYTF
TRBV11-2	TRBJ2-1	CASSRDTSSYNEQFF
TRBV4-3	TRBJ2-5	CASSPGLAGLMGETQYF
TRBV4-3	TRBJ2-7	CASSQDVLAGRYEQYF
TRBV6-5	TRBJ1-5	CASSGDGYQPQHF
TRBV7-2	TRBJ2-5	CASSEGLAGGAETQYF
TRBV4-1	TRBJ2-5	CASSQEEGYQETQYF
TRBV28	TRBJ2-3	CASSLPGPWGTQYF
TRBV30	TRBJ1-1	CAWRAAVLMNTEAFF
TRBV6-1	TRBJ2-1	CASSVGLENYNEQFF
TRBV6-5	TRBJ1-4	CASSLSQGHEKLFF
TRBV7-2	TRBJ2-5	CASSFTSGIFGETQYF
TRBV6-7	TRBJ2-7	CARKEGVRSGCSYEQYF
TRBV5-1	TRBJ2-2	CASSSTGLETGELFF
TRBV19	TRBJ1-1	CASTGQAAPLRTEAFF
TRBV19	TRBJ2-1	CASSTLGGRSYNEQFF
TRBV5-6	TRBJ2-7	CASSETTPTGLTYEQYF